What follows describes a single TCR beta chain. The sample belongs to a study of blood T cell repertoires in COVID-19. Turning to the study itself: PBMCs, B-cell-depleted T cells, or T cells provided the cDNA or gDNA that made up the material.

As processed by the authors: Cell counts per sample came from amplifying reference gene primers. Assay: immunoSEQ multiplex PCR; the TCRdb copy retains only in-frame clones and omits some. For V, J and clone size, that table is used; D and trimming come from the DNA. The table lists under 300,000 clones, over 70% of them singletons, with about 3% in the top ten. Sequenced input: peripheral blood. The TCR originated in a woman aged 80 or older with acute or convalescent COVID-19.

CDR3 region: CASSLAGGDTEAFF. Written as DNA, the CDR3 is TGTGCCAGCAGCTTGGCCGGGGGGGACACTGAAGCTTTCTTT. The chain recombines TRBV5-4 with TRBJ1-1; TRBD1 might be the D (5 bases). Looked up from germline, CDR1 is SGHNT and CDR2 is YYREEE (reference sequence). This CDR3 comprises 14 residues. Trimming removed 0 bases at V and 3 bases at J, with 9 bases between.